This TCR beta chain is drawn from a study of cytomegalovirus exposure and HLA in healthy donors. The sample holds one count of this clone. CDR1 and CDR2 from the germline V gene are MNHEY and SVGAGI. The CDR3 extends over 15 amino acids. V lost 6 bases and J lost 0; bases outside the gene matches: 7. Clones were sequenced by immunoSEQ multiplex PCR, and TCRdb holds only the in-frame ones, with some missing. Counted here are about 150,000 clones, 75% to 90% occurring once; the ten biggest clones make up more than 20%. The V and J genes are TRBV6-5 and TRBJ1-1; 7 positions match TRBD1. The material sequenced was PBMCs. This TCR was recovered from a man between 18 and 29 years old in good health and CMV-seropositive. CDR3 in DNA: TGTGCCAGCAGCCCCCACAGGGGAATGAACACTGAAGCTTTCTTT. It codes for CASSPHRGMNTEAFF.